The rows below give T cell receptor beta chains drawn from one sample of a study of blood T cell repertoires in COVID-19. Sequencing was performed with immunoSEQ multiplex PCR; in TCRdb, only in-frame clones are kept and a portion is missing. The sample lists 80,000 to 100,000 clones, more than 70% occurring once. Sequencing was carried out using peripheral blood. The receptors stem from a woman aged 60 to 75 in a cohort sampled during active or convalescent COVID-19. The CDR3 runs from the conserved cysteine through the conserved F or W. A D gene is named only where the DNA matches it firmly. Some rows have no size entry. The others give once, few or many, or a class for an expanded clone.

J gene	D gene	V gene	clone size	CDR3 protein	CDR3 DNA
TRBJ2-2	TRBD2	TRBV29-1	.	CSVRVEGRGGELFF	TGCAGCGTGAGAGTCGAGGGGAGGGGCGGGGAGCTGTTTTTT
TRBJ1-4	TRBD1	TRBV30	.	CAWSAPGGEKLFF	TGTGCCTGGAGTGCGCCAGGGGGCGAGAAACTGTTTTTT
TRBJ1-2	TRBD1	TRBV9	.	CASSVRQGPGGYTF	TGTGCCAGCAGCGTTCGACAGGGCCCAGGGGGCTACACCTTC
TRBJ2-5	TRBD2	TRBV4-2	once	CASSQVRGLAGETQYF	TGTGCCAGCAGCCAAGTTCGTGGCCTAGCGGGGGAGACCCAGTACTTC
TRBJ2-7	TRBD2	TRBV5-8	once	CASSLGSGSYEQYF	TGTGCCAGCAGCTTGGGTAGCGGGAGCTACGAGCAGTACTTC
TRBJ2-2	.	TRBV19	.	CATLRVTGELFF	TGTGCCACCCTCCGGGTGACCGGGGAGCTGTTTTTT
TRBJ1-2	TRBD1	TRBV19	.	CASRTGFYYGYTF	TGTGCCAGTAGGACAGGGTTCTACTATGGCTACACCTTC
TRBJ1-4	TRBD1	TRBV6-5	.	CASSPGTGTEKLFF	TGTGCCAGCAGCCCCGGGACAGGGACTGAAAAACTGTTTTTT
TRBJ2-7	.	TRBV6-5	.	CASSREWAGGREQYF	TGTGCCAGCAGCCGGGAGTGGGCAGGGGGTCGCGAGCAGTACTTC
TRBJ1-2	TRBD1	TRBV5-4	.	CASSQQWDRGGYTF	TGTGCCAGCAGCCAGCAATGGGACAGGGGTGGCTACACCTTC
TRBJ2-5	TRBD2	TRBV15	.	CATSRDPGGPETQYF	TGTGCCACCAGCAGAGATCCGGGAGGGCCAGAGACCCAGTACTTC
TRBJ2-7	.	TRBV3-1/TRBV3-2	.	CASSQDWSGLSEQYF	TGTGCCAGCAGCCAAGATTGGAGCGGGTTGAGCGAGCAGTACTTC
TRBJ2-7	TRBD1	TRBV5-1	.	CASSPDRGQYEQYF	TGCGCCAGCAGCCCGGACAGGGGGCAGTACGAGCAGTACTTC
TRBJ1-3	TRBD1	TRBV6-5	once	CASRSQGTSGNTIYF	TGTGCCAGCAGGTCACAGGGGACCTCTGGAAACACCATATATTTT
TRBJ2-1	.	TRBV4-2	.	CASSQEIRGYNEQFF	TGTGCCAGCAGCCAAGAGATTCGGGGATACAATGAGCAGTTCTTC
TRBJ1-3	TRBD1	TRBV5-1	.	CASSQGQSGNTIYF	TGCGCCAGCAGCCAGGGACAGTCTGGAAACACCATATATTTT
TRBJ2-7	.	TRBV2	.	CASMGSSFSYEQYF	TGTGCCAGCATGGGTAGCAGTTTTTCCTACGAGCAGTACTTC
TRBJ1-4	.	TRBV28	.	CASEGLNEKLFF	TGTGCCAGTGAGGGACTCAATGAAAAACTGTTTTTT
TRBJ1-1	.	TRBV6-5	.	CASSYQGSGDTEAFF	TGTGCCAGCAGTTACCAGGGTTCGGGAGACACTGAAGCTTTCTTT
TRBJ1-2	TRBD1	TRBV7-6	few	CASSLTGIDGYGYTF	TGTGCCAGCAGCTTGACAGGGATCGACGGCTATGGCTACACCTTC
TRBJ1-5	TRBD1	TRBV5-1	.	CASSLQGASNQPQHF	TGCGCCAGCAGCTTACAGGGGGCAAGCAATCAGCCCCAGCATTTT
TRBJ2-1	.	TRBV5-1	once	CASSLVTGQSYNEQFF	TGCGCCAGCAGCTTGGTGACTGGACAATCCTACAATGAGCAGTTCTTC
TRBJ2-5	.	TRBV30	once	CAWSGDRSQETQYF	TGTGCCTGGAGCGGCGACAGGAGCCAAGAGACCCAGTACTTC
TRBJ1-2	.	TRBV11-2	.	CASRGQGWDGYTF	TGTGCCAGCAGGGGACAAGGTTGGGATGGCTACACCTTC
TRBJ2-6	.	TRBV7-9	.	CASSTGSGANVLTF	TGTGCCAGCAGCACAGGGTCTGGGGCCAACGTCCTGACTTTC
TRBJ2-7	.	TRBV3-1/TRBV3-2	.	CASSQDLGVRDEQYF	TGTGCCAGCAGCCAAGATCTAGGGGTTCGGGACGAGCAGTACTTC
TRBJ2-7	.	TRBV4-1	once	CASSQISGGSSYEQYF	TGCGCCAGCAGCCAAATTTCAGGGGGGAGCTCCTACGAGCAGTACTTC
TRBJ2-6	.	TRBV9	.	CASSVWRTGANVLTF	TGTGCCAGCAGCGTCTGGAGGACTGGGGCCAACGTCCTGACTTTC
TRBJ2-7	.	TRBV19	.	CASHASAGGTYEQYF	TGTGCCAGCCACGCCTCTGCGGGCGGGACCTACGAGCAGTACTTC
TRBJ1-5	TRBD1	TRBV10-1	.	CASSNGQGFSQPQHF	TGCGCCAGCAGTAACGGACAGGGGTTTAGTCAGCCCCAGCATTTT
TRBJ2-2	.	TRBV5-1	.	CASSWENTGELLF	TGCGCCAGCAGCTGGGAGAACACCGGGGAGCTGCTTTTT
TRBJ2-5	.	TRBV29-1	.	CSVTQGGETQYF	TGCAGCGTTACACAGGGTGGAGAGACCCAGTACTTC
TRBJ1-6	.	TRBV12-5	.	CASGSSSYNSPLHF	TGTGCTAGTGGTTCCAGCTCCTATAATTCACCCCTCCACTTT
TRBJ2-7	TRBD1	TRBV5-1	.	CASRRYTGGGYEQYF	TGCGCCAGCAGACGATACACAGGGGGCGGCTACGAGCAGTACTTC
TRBJ1-5	TRBD1	TRBV6-1	.	CASSEDRGNQPQHF	TGTGCCAGCAGTGAGGACAGGGGAAATCAGCCCCAGCATTTT
TRBJ2-3	TRBD2	TRBV6-6	.	CASSSSGGRVDTQYF	TGTGCCAGCAGCAGTAGCGGGGGACGGGTAGATACGCAGTATTTT
TRBJ1-2	TRBD1	TRBV18	.	CASSLLQGLMDLNYGYTF	TGTGCCAGCTCACTCTTACAGGGGCTCATGGATTTAAACTATGGCTACACCTTC
TRBJ2-7	.	TRBV11-2	.	CASRPLRGRANYEQYF	TGTGCCAGCAGACCGCTCAGGGGCAGGGCTAACTACGAGCAGTACTTC
TRBJ1-1	.	TRBV7-8	.	CASSLVGGGTEAFF	TGTGCCAGCAGCTTAGTTGGGGGGGGCACTGAAGCTTTCTTT
TRBJ2-5	.	TRBV10-3	.	CAIGGGVETQYF	TGTGCCATCGGAGGGGGGGTGGAGACCCAGTACTTC